This TCR beta chain was observed in a study of OX40 agonist ivuxolimab in advanced cancers. The V end lost 2 bases, the J end lost 2 bases, and 9 bases lay between the germline ends. This CDR3 comprises 14 residues. CDR1 MNHEY and CDR2 SMNVEV come from the germline V gene (reference sequence). Repertoires were generated with immunoSEQ multiplex PCR, while TCRdb's copy carries only in-frame clones and drops some. The table has around 150,000 clones, 90% to 95% seen once; the top ten hold under 0.4%. The chain joins TRBV27 to TRBJ1-2; no firm D call. Specimen: CD4+ or CD8+ T cells sorted from blood, collected in a trial of the OX40 agonist ivuxolimab. The clonotype was recovered from an adult with an advanced solid tumor such as melanoma, head and neck, liver or kidney cancer. The CDR3 is CASSLLDTNYGYTF. Here the CDR3 DNA reads TGTGCCAGCAGTTTACTCGATACCAACTATGGCTACACCTTC.